This T cell receptor (beta chain) was obtained from a study of persistence of HIV-infected CD4 T cells. General observations from the study: Rare CMV-responding cells carrying HIV-1 proviruses were not analyzed separately for TCR.

The immunoSEQ assay was version 4, run in survey mode. Generated by immunoSEQ multiplex PCR, the TCRdb table keeps only in-frame clones and is missing some. In the table there are about 7,500 clones, 61% of which are singletons. Lysates of CMV-infected fibroblasts at 10 ug/mL stimulated these cells. CD4+ T cells upregulating both CD40 ligand and CD69 were sorted as responding cells. Undetectable plasma HIV-1 RNA below 50 copies/mL lasted at least 4 years. Before stimulation, PBMCs underwent CD8+ T cell depletion. This CDR3 comprises 16 residues. Germline assignment: CDR1 MNHEY and CDR2 SMNVEV (reference sequence). The J segment lost 2 bases and the V segment lost 6 bases, leaving 8 bases of the junction unmatched. This clone was counted only a few times. Antigen: not known.

The sequencing here drew on CD4+ T cells sorted from PBMCs after approximately 20-hour stimulation, taken from a patient who received antiretroviral therapy. This receptor was obtained from an adult man with HIV who was CMV-seropositive. The V gene is TRBV27, the J gene TRBJ2-7; 12 bases are shared with TRBD2. CDR3 sequence (DNA): TGTGCCAGCAGCACACGGACTAGCGGGAACCCCTACGAGCAGTACTTC. Its protein product is CASSTRTSGNPYEQYF.